The clone carrying this TCR beta chain has more than one count but fewer than ten. Antigen: not known. The CDR3 is made up of 14 amino acids. Trimming pared 1 base from V and 3 bases from J, leaving 7 bases between. Germline values: CDR1 SGHDN, CDR2 FVKESK. Repertoires were generated with immunoSEQ multiplex PCR, while TCRdb's copy carries only in-frame clones and drops some. Of 6,000 or so clones listed, roughly 23% are singletons. This sample was included in a study of T cells in localized non-small cell lung cancer. Findings and limits, study-wide: Adjacent lung exhibited a median of 57 among the 100 most abundant tumor clones.

This receptor was obtained from a female donor aged 60 or older with stage I lung adenocarcinoma. The sample was lung tumor tissue, taken before any cancer treatment. The chain couples TRBV14 to TRBJ2-1; possibly TRBD2 for D (6 bases). The CDR3 spells CASSQGDFYNEQFF. The CDR3 bases are TGTGCCAGCAGCCAAGGGGACTTCTACAATGAGCAGTTCTTC.